The TCR beta chain under discussion was sequenced for a study of blood T cells in healthy people across ages. Details on this clonotype: The antigen is unknown. The junction does not match germline at one end; this may be a read error.

Alongside a J-beta primer mix, a sample-barcoded 5' primer served in a second PCR lasting about 7 to 12 cycles. Each cDNA molecule carried a tag from a template-switch adaptor that contained 12 random nucleotides. TCRdb reanalysed the 5' RACE reads using MiXCR and keeps one entry per CDR3 protein. The sample lists over 1,500,000 distinct CDR3 sequences; around half were seen once. General study results and limits: Long-lived and aged donors differed, with more naive CD4+ cells and higher diversity in the long-lived.

Looked up from germline, CDR1 is SGHRS and CDR2 is YFSETQ. The CDR3 runs to 15 residues. At least 6.5 million PBMCs were isolated per sample. The chain links TRBV5-1 to TRBJ2-5; 8 nucleotides agree with TRBD2. This TCR was recovered from a woman aged 40 to 50 in good health. The sequencing input was blood. The CDR3, as DNA: TGCGCCTGCAGCTTGGCGGGGGGACGGAAAGAGACCCAGTACTTC. Translating it yields CACSLAGGRKETQYF.